This T cell receptor (beta chain) was documented in a study of T cells after yellow fever vaccination. About the study: Fractions low in cell number were prepared with SMART-Seq v4 Ultra Low Input. Study outcomes and limitations: Abundant clonotypes from the bulk population could contaminate FACS-sorted repertoires. Among primary-vaccination clones, most reappeared after the booster, at 95% to 96% for CD4 and under 90% for CD8.

A universal primer site and UMIs were added as TCR cDNA was made by 5'RACE template switching. TCRdb called the 5' RACE reads again in MiXCR, with one record for every CDR3 protein. Altogether 300,000 or so distinct CDR3 sequences are present, approximately 13% being singletons, with the ten largest covering around 0.49%. In regard to this clonotype: Its antigen is still unknown.

Germline loops: CDR1 KGHDR, CDR2 SFDVKD. V lost 7 bases, J lost 2 bases, and 3 bases stayed unmatched. This CDR3 spans 13 amino acids. The chain combines TRBV24-1 with TRBJ2-7; TRBD2 matches 8 bases. The sequence derives from a man aged 25-45 years who received the YFV17D yellow fever vaccine. The source was CD4+ T cells sorted from PBMCs, collected 45 days after the yellow fever booster vaccination. The CDR3 coding sequence is TGTGCCACCAGGGCGGGAGGCGCCTACGAGCAGTACTTC. Its translation: CATRAGGAYEQYF.